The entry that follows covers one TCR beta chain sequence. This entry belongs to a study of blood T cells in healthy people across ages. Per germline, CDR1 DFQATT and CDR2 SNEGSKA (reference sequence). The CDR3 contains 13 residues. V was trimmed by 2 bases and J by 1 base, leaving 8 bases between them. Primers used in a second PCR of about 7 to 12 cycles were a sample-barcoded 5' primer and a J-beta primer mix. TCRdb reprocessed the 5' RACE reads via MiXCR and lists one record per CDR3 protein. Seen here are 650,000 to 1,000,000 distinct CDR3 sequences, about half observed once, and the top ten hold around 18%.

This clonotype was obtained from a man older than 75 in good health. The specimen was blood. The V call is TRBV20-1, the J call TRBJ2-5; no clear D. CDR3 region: CSARYNTQETQYF. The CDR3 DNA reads TGCAGTGCTAGATATAATACCCAAGAGACCCAGTACTTC.